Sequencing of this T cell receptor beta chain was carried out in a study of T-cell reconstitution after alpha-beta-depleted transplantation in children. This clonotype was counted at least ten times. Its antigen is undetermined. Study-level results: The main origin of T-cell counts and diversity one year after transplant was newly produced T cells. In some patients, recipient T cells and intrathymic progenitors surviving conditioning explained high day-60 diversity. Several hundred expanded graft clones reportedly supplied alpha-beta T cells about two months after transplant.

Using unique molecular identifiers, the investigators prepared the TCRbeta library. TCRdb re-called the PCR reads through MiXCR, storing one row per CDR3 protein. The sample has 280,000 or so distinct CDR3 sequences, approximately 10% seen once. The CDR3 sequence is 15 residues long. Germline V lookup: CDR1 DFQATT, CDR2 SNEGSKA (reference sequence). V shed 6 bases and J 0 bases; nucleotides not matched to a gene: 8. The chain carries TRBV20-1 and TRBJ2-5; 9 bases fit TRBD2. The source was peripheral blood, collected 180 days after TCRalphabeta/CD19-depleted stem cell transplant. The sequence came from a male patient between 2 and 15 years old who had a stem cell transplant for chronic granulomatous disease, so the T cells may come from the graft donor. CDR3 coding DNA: TGCAGTGCCCCGACTAGCGGTAACTACCAAGAGACCCAGTACTTC. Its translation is CSAPTSGNYQETQYF.